This record looks at one T cell receptor (beta chain) sequence and its context. The length of the CDR3 is 12 residues. Trimming cost V 5 bases and J 2 bases, with 9 bases left between them. Germline lookup yields CDR1 GTSNPN and CDR2 SVGIG (reference sequence). Profiling relied on immunoSEQ multiplex PCR, and the TCRdb table lists in-frame clones only, not all of them. The data hold about 200,000 clones, with about 78% observed a single time. This specimen comes from a study of blood T cell repertoires in COVID-19. The source of this sequence is a woman aged 70-85 years with acute or convalescent COVID-19. Sequencing used peripheral blood. The J gene is TRBJ2-5, the V gene TRBV30; perhaps TRBD1 as D (5 bases). In DNA, the CDR3 is TGTGCCTGGGATACAGGTCAAGAGACCCAGTACTTC. Translation gives CAWDTGQETQYF.